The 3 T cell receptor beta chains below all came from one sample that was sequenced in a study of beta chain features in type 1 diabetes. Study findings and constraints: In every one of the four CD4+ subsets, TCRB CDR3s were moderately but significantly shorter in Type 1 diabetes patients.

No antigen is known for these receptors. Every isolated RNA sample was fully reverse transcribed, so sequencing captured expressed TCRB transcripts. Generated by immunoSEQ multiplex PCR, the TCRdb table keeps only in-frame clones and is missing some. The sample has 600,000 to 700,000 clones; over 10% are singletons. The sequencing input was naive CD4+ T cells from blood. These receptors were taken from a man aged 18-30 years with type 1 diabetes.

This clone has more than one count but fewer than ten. The CDR3 DNA sequence: TGTGCCAGCAGCTTAAACCGGGTTGCCTACGAGCAGTACTTC. It encodes CASSLNRVAYEQYF. The J gene is TRBJ2-7, the V gene TRBV13; D gene uncertain. The length of the CDR3 is 14 residues. The germline gives CDR1 PRHDT, CDR2 FYEKMQ (reference sequence). V lost 2 bases, J lost 2 bases, and 10 bases lay in between. The variable domain in full, with the rest retrieved from reference TRBV13 and TRBJ2-7, is AAGVIQSPRHLIKEKRETATLKCYPIPRHDTVYWYQQGPGQDPQFLISFYEKMQSDKGSIPDRFSAQQFSDYHSELNMSSLELGDSALYFCASSLNRVAYEQYFGPGTRLTVT.

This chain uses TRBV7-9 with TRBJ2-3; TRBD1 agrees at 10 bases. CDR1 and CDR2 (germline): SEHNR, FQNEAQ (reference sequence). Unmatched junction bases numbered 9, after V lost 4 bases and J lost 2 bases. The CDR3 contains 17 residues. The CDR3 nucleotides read TGTGCCAGCAGCTCCCGGACAGGGGGTGTCTACACAGATACGCAGTATTTT. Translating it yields CASSSRTGGVYTDTQYF.

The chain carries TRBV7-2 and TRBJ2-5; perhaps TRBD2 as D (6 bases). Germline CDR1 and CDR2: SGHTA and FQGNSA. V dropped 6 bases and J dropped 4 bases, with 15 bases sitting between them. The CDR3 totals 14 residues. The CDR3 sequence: CASSPPGTRETQYF. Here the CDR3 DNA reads TGTGCCAGCAGTCCTCCCGGGACTCGAGAGACCCAGTACTTC.